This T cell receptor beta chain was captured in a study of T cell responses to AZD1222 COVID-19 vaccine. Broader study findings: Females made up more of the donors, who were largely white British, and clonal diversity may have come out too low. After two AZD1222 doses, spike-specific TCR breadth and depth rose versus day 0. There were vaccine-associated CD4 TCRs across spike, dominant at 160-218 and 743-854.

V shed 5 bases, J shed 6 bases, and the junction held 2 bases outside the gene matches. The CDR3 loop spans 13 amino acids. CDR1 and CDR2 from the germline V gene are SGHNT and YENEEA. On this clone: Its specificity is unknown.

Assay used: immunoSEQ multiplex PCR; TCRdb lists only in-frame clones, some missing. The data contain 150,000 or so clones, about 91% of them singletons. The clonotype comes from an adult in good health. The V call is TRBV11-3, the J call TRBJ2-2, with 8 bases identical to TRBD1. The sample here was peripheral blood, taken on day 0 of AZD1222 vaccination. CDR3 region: CASSGDRSGELFF. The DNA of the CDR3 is TGTGCCAGCAGCGGGGACAGGTCCGGGGAGCTGTTTTTT.